This T cell receptor (beta chain) came from a study of PD-L1 blockade in urothelial cancer (dated by TCRdb to about 2017). For the study in its entirety: Every patient began therapy at some point between 2013 and 2015 and was given atezolizumab 1,200 mg intravenously every 3 weeks. Twenty-five of 29 patients were males with bladder-origin urothelial cancer, and about 65% of the roughly 30 reported a prior smoking history. Patients had an ECOG performance status of 0 or 1 and had received between 0 and 3 prior chemotherapy regimens. Blood samples were analyzed 3 weeks after the start of treatment (second dose) and 6 weeks after the start of treatment. Blood samples gave median yields of about 150,000 T cells and tens of thousands of unique TCRs, along with a median clonality of around 0.08. An exploratory multi-omic analysis was conducted of the somatic, immune and clinical correlates of response to PD-L1 blockade with atezolizumab in urothelial cancer. TCR sequencing covered pretreatment tumor samples and matched, serially collected peripheral blood taken before and after atezolizumab treatment. Progression-free survival longer than 6 months counted as durable clinical benefit, and TCR features were additionally tested against both progression-free and overall survival. In the same patients, pretreatment tumors underwent whole exome sequencing and RNA sequencing in addition to TCR sequencing. Durable clinical benefit was achieved by nine patients and was not achieved by 20 patients. Approximately 29 patients had pretreatment blood TCR-seq, some 25 had at least one posttreatment blood collection, and some 25 had tumor TCR-seq.

Regarding this clone: Its antigen is still unknown. Per-base qualities were not stored, and no clone one base away is much larger.

A total of 29 patients with locally advanced or metastatic urothelial carcinoma, treated at Memorial Sloan Kettering on a trial protocol, made up the cohort. Peripheral blood mononuclear cells were collected pretreatment and during treatment, with between 1 and 8 total time points obtained per patient. The Qiagen DNeasy Blood extraction kit was used to purify genomic DNA from total PBMCs and tumor samples. PBMCs were collected pretreatment and during treatment, and were isolated and stored as previously described. The paper as a whole reports these results and caveats: Because of the small sample size (n ≈ 30) and the many exploratory analyses performed, the results are intended to be regarded as hypothesis-generating. Patients with durable benefit showed greater expansion of tumor-associated TCR clones in peripheral blood 3 weeks after starting treatment (n of about 20, p = 0.022). Improved progression-free and overall survival was found to be associated with pretreatment peripheral blood TCR clonality below the median.

Each PCR received spiked-in synthetic TCR analog templates so that absolute template abundance could be estimated from read counts. The immunoSEQ assay was used to amplify TCRbeta CDR3 regions from genomic DNA with bias-controlled V and J gene primers. Sequencing of rearranged TCRbeta segments was performed at approximately 20X coverage. The original pipeline was this. Sequencing errors were corrected by clustering and CDR3s were annotated against IMGT to assign V, D and J genes. Out-of-frame and stop-codon sequences were excluded, and only productive TCRbeta rearrangements were used in downstream analyses. Clonality was computed as one minus Shannon entropy normalized by the log of the number of unique productive sequences. Clones differing between time points or between blood and tumor were identified using Fisher's exact test with Benjamini-Hochberg correction, with an adjusted p below 0.01 applied as the threshold. TCRdb's version of the immuneACCESS table is confined to in-frame rearrangements and falls short of the full clone set. An unresolved V gene accounts for under half of the shortfall where checked; the remainder is of unknown origin. D and trimming were read from the DNA, whereas the V and J calls and clone size are those reported in that table. Recorded for this sample are 85,000 to 90,000 clones; 90% to 95% of them occurred a single time. The ten largest clones add up to 8% to 9.5% of the sample.

From V the trimming removes 3 bases and from J it removes 0 bases, while the gene matches leave 1 base of the junction unaccounted for. The CDR3 goes from the cysteine to the phenylalanine over 14 residues. The read is trimmed to its CDR3 DNA, 42 bases read in frame from base 1. CDR1 and CDR2 are drawn from the germline V gene (reference sequence): SEHNR, FQNEAQ. The source is a man in his sixties with urothelial cancer. Sequencing was performed on PBMCs, taken around atezolizumab (anti-PD-L1) treatment. Rearrangement joined TRBV7-9 to TRBJ1-2, and TRBD1 matches 7 of the central bases. The CDR3 reads CASSLGQTNYGYTF. At the DNA level, the sequence is TGTGCCAGCAGCTTGGGACAGACTAACTATGGCTACACCTTC.